These 5 T cell receptor beta chains were sequenced from one sample in a study of shared clonotypes between healthy human individuals. CD8 cells regarded as naive lacked CD45RO, were positively chosen for CCR7, and omitted terminally differentiated effector memory CD45RA+ cells. Sequenced by immunoSEQ multiplex PCR; TCRdb stores in-frame clones only, minus some. The data hold some 1,900,000 clones, with 85% to 95% observed a single time. Material for sequencing was naive CD8+ T cells sorted from blood. The receptors were sampled from a man younger than 35 in good health.

The J gene is TRBJ2-3, the V gene TRBV4-1; 7 bases agree with TRBD1. With V trimmed by 2 bases and J by 4 bases, 12 bases remained unmatched. CDR1 and CDR2 (germline): MGHRA, YSYEKL. The CDR3 has 17 amino acids. Written as DNA, the CDR3 is TGCGCCAGCAGCCAACTAAAACAGGGGATCGACGCAGATACGCAGTATTTT. This sequence encodes CASSQLKQGIDADTQYF.

The J gene is TRBJ2-7, the V gene TRBV9, with D maybe TRBD2 (6 bases). V dropped 3 bases and J dropped 4 bases, with 14 bases sitting between them. This CDR3 is built from 14 residues. Germline V gives CDR1 SGDLS, CDR2 YYNGEE. DNA of the CDR3: TGTGCCAGCAGCGGGGAGGCGGAGGCATACGAGCAGTACTTC. The encoded protein is CASSGEAEAYEQYF.

A word on this clone: Different DNA sequences within this sample yield the same CDR3. The chain has TRBV10-2 and TRBJ1-1, with 9 bases lining up with TRBD1. This CDR3 is built from 12 residues. J gave up 8 bases and V 3 bases, and 1 base lay outside the gene matches. Germline CDR1 reads WSHSY; CDR2 reads SAAADI. The CDR3 bases are TGCGCCAGCAGTGAAGGGACAGGGGAAGCTTTCTTT. Residues: CASSEGTGEAFF.

This CDR3 is CASSLGGEMGNEQFF. The CDR3 nucleotides are TGTGCCAGCAGCTTAGGGGGGGAGATGGGCAATGAGCAGTTCTTC. The chain uses TRBV7-8 and TRBJ2-1; weak D call: TRBD2 (6 bases). Germline V gives CDR1 SGHVS, CDR2 FQNEAQ. This CDR3 comprises 15 residues. Trimming removed 1 base from V and 6 bases from J, with 13 bases in between.

This chain connects TRBV7-9 to TRBJ2-3, with 13 bases lining up with TRBD2. The J segment lost 2 bases and the V segment lost 3 bases, leaving 2 bases of the junction unmatched. The germline V gene has CDR1 SEHNR and CDR2 FQNEAQ (reference sequence). This CDR3 region has 16 residues. The CDR3 nucleotides read TGTGCCAGCAGCTTGGGACTAGCGGGGACCACAGATACGCAGTATTTT. Its translation is CASSLGLAGTTDTQYF.